A single sample gave rise to the 3 T cell receptor beta chains below, sequenced in a study of monozygotic twins with inflammatory bowel disease. After re-calling the 5' RACE reads, TCRdb lists one entry per CDR3 protein, DNA absent. The sample totals 110,000 to 150,000 distinct CDR3 sequences; its top ten clones hold 1% to 1.5%. Sequenced sample: blood. The receptors here all came from a human donor with ulcerative colitis or Crohn's disease, or a healthy co-twin of an affected twin (not recorded which).

This chain links TRBV28 with TRBJ2-2; TCRdb's D call, TRBD2, is unchecked because there is no DNA. The germline V gene has CDR1 MDHEN and CDR2 SYDVKM. This CDR3 is 15 amino acids long. CDR3 region: CASSFSGLNTGELFF. The full variable domain, in which reference TRBV28 and TRBJ2-2 provide the parts outside the CDR3, is DVKVTQSSRYLVKRTGEKVFLECVQDMDHENMFWYRQDPGLGLRLIYFSYDVKMKEKGDIPEGYSVSREKKERFSLILESASTNQTSMYLCASSFSGLNTGELFFGEGSRLTVL.

The chain is built from TRBV19 and TRBJ1-5; checking the TCRdb D call of TRBD1 is not possible without DNA. Germline V CDR1 and CDR2: LNHDA, SQIVND (reference sequence). The CDR3 runs to 14 residues. CDR3 sequence: CASSMGQGLQPQHF.

This rearrangement joins TRBV19 to TRBJ2-7; TCRdb picks TRBD1, but there is no DNA to check that call. Germline CDR1 and CDR2: LNHDA and SQIVND (reference sequence). The CDR3 runs to 14 residues. CDR3 residues: CASSTRDRVHEQYF.